The next 19 T cell receptor beta chains were all read from a single sample in a study of blood T cell repertoires in COVID-19. Profiling relied on immunoSEQ multiplex PCR, and the TCRdb table lists in-frame clones only, not all of them. This repertoire shows 110,000 to 150,000 clones, around 80% found once; its top ten account for approximately 9%. Sequencing was performed on peripheral blood. These receptors were obtained from a woman over 75 in a cohort sampled during active or convalescent COVID-19.

V is TRBV6-5 and J is TRBJ1-4; TRBD1 aligns across 8 bases. This CDR3 region has 15 residues. The germline V gene has CDR1 MNHEY and CDR2 SVGAGI. V was pared by 5 bases and J by 8 bases, with 10 bases of the junction left unmatched. CDR3 DNA sequence: TGTGCCAGCAGTCAGGGGACAGGAGGAAAGGAAAAACTGTTTTTT. Amino acids: CASSQGTGGKEKLFF.

This sequence joins TRBV7-9 and TRBJ2-7; possibly TRBD1 for D (5 bases). The CDR3 spans 12 residues. Trimming took off 7 bases at V and 3 bases at J, with 10 bases between the two ends. Germline V gene sequence: CDR1 SEHNR, CDR2 FQNEAQ (reference sequence). The CDR3, as DNA: TGTGCCAGCAAGGGGAATTTCTACGAGCAGTACTTC. This sequence encodes CASKGNFYEQYF.

The rearrangement uses TRBV7-2 and TRBJ1-2; D not certain. Trimming pared 5 bases from V and 5 bases from J, leaving 18 bases between. The CDR3 is 15 residues long. Germline-derived CDR1 and CDR2 are SGHTA and FQGNSA. CDR3 bases: TGTGCCAGCAGCCGCCCGACCCTTAGCCAATATGGCTACACCTTC. It encodes CASSRPTLSQYGYTF. Full variable domain (remainder filled in from reference TRBV7-2 and TRBJ1-2): GAGVSQSPSNKVTEKGKDVELRCDPISGHTALYWYRQSLGQGLEFLIYFQGNSAPDKSGLPSDRFSAERTGGSVSTLTIQRTQQEDSAVYLCASSRPTLSQYGYTFGSGTRLTVV.

V is TRBV7-2 and J is TRBJ1-6; no clear D. There are 14 residues in the CDR3. Trimming shortened V by 5 bases and J by 1 base, and 6 bases separated the two germline ends. Per the germline V gene, CDR1 is SGHTA and CDR2 is FQGNSA. CDR3 region: CASSTRSYNSPLHF. DNA for the CDR3: TGTGCCAGCAGCACTCGGTCCTATAATTCACCCCTCCACTTT.

V gene TRBV2 combines with J gene TRBJ1-2; D may be TRBD1 (5 bases). V shed 11 bases and J shed 5 bases, with 18 bases lying between them. This CDR3 is built from 13 residues. Germline V gene lookup returns CDR1 SNHLY and CDR2 FYNNEI. This chain's CDR3 is CAGRPGTTYGYTF. The CDR3 DNA reads TGTGCCGGTCGTCCCGGGACTACTTATGGCTACACCTTC. The full variable domain, its missing parts supplied by reference TRBV2 and TRBJ1-2, is EPEVTQTPSHQVTQMGQEVILRCVPISNHLYFYWYRQILGQKVEFLVSFYNNEISEKSEIFDDQFSVERPDGSNFTLKIRSTKLEDSAMYFCAGRPGTTYGYTFGSGTRLTVV.

V gene TRBV29-1 combines with J gene TRBJ1-5, with 9 nucleotides matching TRBD1. This CDR3 is built from 13 residues. Per germline, CDR1 SQVTM and CDR2 ANQGSEA. The trim removed 3 bases at V and 6 bases at J, leaving 3 bases unmatched. The CDR3 reads CSVEEDRGQPQHF. CDR3 coding DNA: TGCAGCGTTGAGGAGGACAGGGGTCAGCCCCAGCATTTT. Full variable domain (rest looked up from reference TRBV29-1 and TRBJ1-5): SAVISQKPSRDICQRGTSLTIQCQVDSQVTMMFWYRQQPGQSLTLIATANQGSEATYESGFVIDKFPISRPNLTFSTLTVSNMSPEDSSIYLCSVEEDRGQPQHFGDGTRLSIL.

V gene TRBV7-2 combines with J gene TRBJ1-2; TRBD1 aligns across 7 bases. The CDR3 length is 15 residues. V shed 5 bases and J 6 bases; nucleotides not matched to a gene: 12. In germline, CDR1 is SGHTA, CDR2 FQGNSA. The CDR3 is CASSVGTATWDGYTF. CDR3 sequence (DNA): TGTGCCAGCAGCGTCGGGACAGCCACTTGGGATGGCTACACCTTC.

This clone showed up just once. The chain is built from TRBV27 and TRBJ2-5, with 12 bases fitting TRBD2. Germline V gene lookup returns CDR1 MNHEY and CDR2 SMNVEV (reference sequence). CDR3 length: 16 residues. V was clipped by 10 bases and J by 0 bases; unmatched bases: 9. The CDR3 nucleotides are TGTGCCACCTCAGAAGGACTAGCGGGGTACCAAGAGACCCAGTACTTC. This sequence encodes CATSEGLAGYQETQYF.

The table lists this clone with a few counts. V gene TRBV5-6 combines with J gene TRBJ2-7; D perhaps matches TRBD2 (6 bases). V gave up 1 base and J gave up 3 bases, with 8 bases separating them. Germline V CDR1 and CDR2: SGHDT, YYEEEE. The CDR3 has 13 residues. The CDR3 region is CASSLSGVYEQYF. The DNA for the CDR3 is TGTGCCAGCAGCTTGTCGGGGGTCTACGAGCAGTACTTC.

The CDR3 nucleotides are TGTGCCAGCAGGATCGACAGGACGAACACCGGGGAGCTGTTTTTT. Protein product: CASRIDRTNTGELFF. The chain recombines TRBV2 with TRBJ2-2; TRBD1 might be the D (6 bases). V lost 6 bases and J 0 bases, leaving 11 bases between the germline ends. The CDR3 has 15 amino acids. CDR1 SNHLY and CDR2 FYNNEI come from the germline V gene. The variable domain in full, with the rest retrieved from reference TRBV2 and TRBJ2-2, is EPEVTQTPSHQVTQMGQEVILRCVPISNHLYFYWYRQILGQKVEFLVSFYNNEISEKSEIFDDQFSVERPDGSNFTLKIRSTKLEDSAMYFCASRIDRTNTGELFFGEGSRLTVL.

V usage is TRBV18 and J usage is TRBJ2-2; maybe TRBD2 (5 bases). With 2 bases removed from V and 2 bases from J, the gap between germline ends came to 9 bases. There are 15 residues in the CDR3. Germline loops: CDR1 KGHSH, CDR2 LQKENI. Here the CDR3 DNA reads TGTGCCAGCTCACCAGGACTTCGTAACACCGGGGAGCTGTTTTTT. As protein: CASSPGLRNTGELFF.

This chain links TRBV7-6 with TRBJ1-6; D gene uncertain. Trimming removed 5 bases at V and 11 bases at J, with 16 bases between. The CDR3 is 14 amino acids. Germline V gene data show CDR1 as SGHVS and CDR2 as FNYEAQ. The CDR3 region is CASSAGTRGTPLHF. Here the CDR3 DNA reads TGTGCCAGCAGCGCGGGTACACGGGGAACACCCCTCCACTTT. Full variable domain (remainder filled in from reference TRBV7-6 and TRBJ1-6): GAGVSQSPRYKVTKRGQDVALRCDPISGHVSLYWYRQALGQGPEFLTYFNYEAQQDKSGLPNDRFSAERPEGSISTLTIQRTEQRDSAMYRCASSAGTRGTPLHFGNGTRLTVT.

The chain employs TRBV12-3 or TRBV12-4 and TRBJ1-2, with 9 bases fitting TRBD1. The CDR3 length is 13 residues. Unmatched junction bases numbered 7, after V lost 6 bases and J lost 8 bases. The CDR3 reads CASSRDRERGYTF. In DNA, the CDR3 is TGTGCCAGCAGCCGGGACAGGGAGCGGGGCTACACCTTC.

The V and J genes are TRBV7-2 and TRBJ2-2; 8 bases map to TRBD1. Germline trimming cut 5 bases from V and 2 bases from J; bases unmatched to any gene: 7. This CDR3 is 16 amino acids long. In germline, CDR1 is SGHTA, CDR2 FQGNSA. The CDR3 protein is CASSRDRPSNTGELFF. CDR3 nucleotide sequence: TGTGCCAGCAGCCGGGACAGGCCTTCCAACACCGGGGAGCTGTTTTTT.

This chain uses TRBV21-1 with TRBJ1-2; TRBD1 is the table's D call, not checked against the DNA. TRBV21-1 is classified as a pseudogene. The CDR3 runs to 17 residues. In DNA form, the CDR3 reads TGTGCCAGCAGCGCAGAGGACAGGGGGCCCGCTAACTATGGCTACACCTTC. Translating it yields CASSAEDRGPANYGYTF.

The gene calls are TRBV4-1 and TRBJ1-6; a weak D match, TRBD1 (6 bases). CDR1 and CDR2 (germline): MGHRA, YSYEKL. The CDR3 totals 15 residues. V was cut by 0 bases and J by 9 bases, with 12 bases left in between. The DNA of the CDR3 is TGCGCCAGCAGCCAAGATCAGGGGTCGGGTTCACCCCTCCACTTT. It is translated as CASSQDQGSGSPLHF.

This rearrangement joins TRBV3-1 (or the pseudogene TRBV3-2) to TRBJ1-1; 7 bases match TRBD1. Germline values: CDR1 LGHDT, CDR2 YNNKEL (reference sequence). The J segment lost 10 bases and the V segment lost 5 bases, leaving 10 bases of the junction unmatched. CDR3 size: 13 residues. CDR3 residues: CASSAGTVSRAFF. DNA of the CDR3: TGTGCCAGCAGCGCCGGGACAGTGTCTCGAGCTTTCTTT.

The genes are TRBV18 and TRBJ1-2; TRBD1 might be the D (5 bases). The CDR3 loop spans 14 amino acids. In germline, CDR1 is KGHSH, CDR2 LQKENI. V lost 3 bases and J lost 4, with 12 bases in between. In nucleotides, the CDR3 is TGTGCCAGCTCACCGGGGCAGGGCAGCTATGGCTACACCTTC. As protein: CASSPGQGSYGYTF.

The CDR3 region is CASSLVGLAGPQETQYF. The CDR3 DNA sequence: TGTGCCAGCAGCTTAGTGGGACTAGCGGGGCCTCAAGAGACCCAGTACTTC. The chain carries TRBV7-2 and TRBJ2-5; 13 bases map to TRBD2. J was trimmed by 2 bases and V by 1 base; bases with no gene match: 4. CDR1 SGHTA and CDR2 FQGNSA come from the germline V gene. This CDR3 contains 17 residues.